This T cell receptor beta chain was identified during a study of blood T cells in healthy people across ages (dated by TCRdb to the mid-2010s). Study-wide context: In model experiments, template switching captured about one uniquely barcoded TCR beta cDNA molecule for every two T cells. Using deep sequencing normalized with unique cDNA molecular identifiers, the study measured how TCR beta repertoire diversity changes with age. The donors were divided into four age groups: young (average about 15 years), middle-aged (almost 40), aged (approximately 62) and long-lived (roughly 86). Two additional independent replicas of 1 million unique cDNA reads from the same blood draw were analyzed for two donors (one aged 18 to 30 and one aged 80 or older).

This clonotype was counted a few times. The specificity of this receptor is unknown. Base-call qualities are not available, and no considerably larger clone is one nucleotide away. Libraries came from 5' RACE. Sequencing relied on an Illumina HiSeq 2500. A second PCR of roughly 7 to 11 cycles was performed with a sample-barcoded 5' primer and a J-beta primer mix. A unique molecular identifier was introduced onto each TCR beta cDNA molecule by a template-switch 5' adaptor carrying 12 random nucleotides. Each sample yielded at least 2.5 million CDR3-containing paired-end reads. The Mint cDNA synthesis kit, primed by a TRBC-specific oligonucleotide, was used to synthesize first-strand cDNA from all RNA. After uracil-DNA glycosylase treatment, a first 18-cycle PCR used universal primers M1SS and BC2_uni_R on all cDNA. The authors' analysis ran thus. For normalization, 1 million high-quality reads, each with a distinct molecular identifier, were randomly selected from each sample. Instead of being binned into consensus sequences, reads with shared molecular identifiers were discarded. CDR3 identification, clonotype clustering and error correction used MiTCR with a Q25 quality threshold and the strictest error-elimination algorithm. A nonparametric unseen species model with Euler transformation was used to estimate lower-bound total TCR beta diversity. In-frame beta chains were kept once TCRdb had trimmed the public reads at Q25 with fastp and called clones with MiXCR. Rows merge per CDR3 protein into single entries with the most common DNA and genes. TCRdb, rather than the study authors, made the V and J calls. The table for this sample lists hundreds of thousands of distinct CDR3 sequences; about a quarter of them were counted only once. Of the sample, roughly 3.1% falls within the top ten clones.

What the work shows at the level of the full study, not this receptor alone: Compared with the aged group, more naive CD4+ T cells, fewer expanded clones and increased TCR diversity were shown by the long-lived group, suggesting age selection. A strong correlation was found between observed TCR beta diversity and the percentage of naive T cells measured by flow cytometry. Bulk unsorted PBMC profiling prevented conclusive comparison of naive and antigen-experienced compartments. The CMV infection status of donors was not known, potentially confounding age-related changes in expanded clonotypes. Estimates of total diversity based on one million sequenced T cells were regarded as lower bounds and as underestimates. As age increased, observed TCR beta diversity per million T cells dropped in a roughly linear way, and a significant reduction was already evident by age about 36.

The 40 or so donors, aged roughly 6 to 95 years, were systemically healthy Caucasian individuals from Russia. Each donor gave 9.5 to 10 milliliters of peripheral blood, drawn into EDTA-treated Vacutainer tubes. Ficoll-Paque density-gradient centrifugation was used to isolate PBMCs, with at least 6 million per sample. Total RNA, at least 6 micrograms per sample, was extracted from PBMCs with Trizol reagent. The percentages of naive CD45RAhigh/CD27high T cells were determined by flow cytometry on a PBMC aliquot from every donor. CDR3 length: 20 amino acids, cysteine to phenylalanine. CDR3 DNA is the only sequence kept; it has 60 bases, read in frame from the first base. The junction shows trimming of 3 bases on V and 3 bases on J, and the gene matches do not reach 18 bases of it. These same records also appear under a second study, on T cells of mothers and their children. That second report states: Donors were nine systemically healthy Caucasian individuals: three mothers and their six children. cDNA synthesis used all of the extracted RNA, with approximately 1.4 ug of RNA in each 15 ul reaction. In the second PCR, sample barcodes and 2-4 random nucleotides were introduced via the M1S primer. More than 9 million TCR beta CDR3 reads were obtained from each mother, and about 3 million reads were obtained from each child. TCR recombination output is similarly shaped by thymic selection in related and unrelated pairs, with a minor effect exerted by inherited differences. Related mother-child pairs always showed normalized repertoire overlap that was slightly higher than in unrelated mother-child pairs, though the difference was never significant. Persistent microchimeric T cell clones were not detected, at a sensitivity of about 99 clones per million clonotypes. In the study, deep NGS was used to compare the TCR beta repertoires of mothers and children, and features distinguishing related mother-child pairs from unrelated individuals were sought. Mothers averaged approximately 40 +/- 4 years of age and children averaged about 10 +/- 4 years. Libraries were sequenced on Illumina HiSeq 2000 with 100+100 nt paired-end reads after adapter ligation with NEBNext reagents. To avoid cross-contamination, the mother libraries and the child libraries were prepared a month apart and sequenced in separate runs. For each donor, between about 450,000 and 2,300,000 distinct TCR beta clonotypes were identified. Naive TCR beta clonotypes were estimated from low-frequency clonotypes matched to each donor's FACS-determined naive share, without sorting.

The sequencing sample was made of blood. The sequence joins TRBV23-1 to TRBJ1-1; 11 middle bases align to TRBD1. TRBV23-1 is annotated as an ORF whose role is uncertain. The receptor was derived from a boy younger than 18 in good health. The sequence in DNA is TGCGCCAGCAGTCACCTCACCCCCGGGACAGGGGGACGGAGGGACACTGAAGCTTTCTTT. The encoded protein is CASSHLTPGTGGRRDTEAFF.